This T cell receptor (beta chain) was documented in a study of T cell responses to AZD1222 COVID-19 vaccine. Findings of the study overall: Among those given AZD1222, only five to seven were seropositive at baseline. Rises in breadth and depth of Spike-specific TCRs came after two AZD1222 doses. Reports say nearly half of spike-specific TCRs go after unmutated variant regions.

The assay was immunoSEQ multiplex PCR, and TCRdb's table has in-frame clones only and misses some. This sample has some 110,000 clones; about 86% occur once, and the top ten carry 17%. Second-dose recipients at about 4 or about 12 weeks were treated as one pooled group. The germline V gene has CDR1 MNHEY and CDR2 SVGAGI. The CDR3 is 14 amino acids. V lost 10 bases to trimming and J lost 4 bases, with 19 bases between them. For this clone: Its target is unknown.

The sequencing used peripheral blood, collected 28 days after the second AZD1222 dose. The rearrangement uses TRBV6-5 and TRBJ1-2; D ambiguous. This receptor was taken from an adult who received the AZD1222 COVID-19 vaccine. For the CDR3, the DNA is TGTGCCACAAGCCCCCTAGGGAGGGCCTATGGCTACACCTTC. Encoded protein: CATSPLGRAYGYTF.